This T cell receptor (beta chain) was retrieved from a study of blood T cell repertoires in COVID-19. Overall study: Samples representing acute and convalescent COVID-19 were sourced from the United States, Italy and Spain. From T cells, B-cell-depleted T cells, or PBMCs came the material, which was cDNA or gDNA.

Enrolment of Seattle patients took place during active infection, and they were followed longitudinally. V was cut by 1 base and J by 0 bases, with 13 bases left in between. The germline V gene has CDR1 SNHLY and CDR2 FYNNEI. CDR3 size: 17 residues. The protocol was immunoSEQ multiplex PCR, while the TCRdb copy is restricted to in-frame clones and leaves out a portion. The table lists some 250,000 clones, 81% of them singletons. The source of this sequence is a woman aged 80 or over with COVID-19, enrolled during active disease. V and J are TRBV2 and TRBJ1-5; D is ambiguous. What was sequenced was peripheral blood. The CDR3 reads CASSEGRSRASNQPQHF. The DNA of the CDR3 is TGTGCCAGCAGTGAAGGGCGTTCGAGGGCTAGCAATCAGCCCCAGCATTTT.